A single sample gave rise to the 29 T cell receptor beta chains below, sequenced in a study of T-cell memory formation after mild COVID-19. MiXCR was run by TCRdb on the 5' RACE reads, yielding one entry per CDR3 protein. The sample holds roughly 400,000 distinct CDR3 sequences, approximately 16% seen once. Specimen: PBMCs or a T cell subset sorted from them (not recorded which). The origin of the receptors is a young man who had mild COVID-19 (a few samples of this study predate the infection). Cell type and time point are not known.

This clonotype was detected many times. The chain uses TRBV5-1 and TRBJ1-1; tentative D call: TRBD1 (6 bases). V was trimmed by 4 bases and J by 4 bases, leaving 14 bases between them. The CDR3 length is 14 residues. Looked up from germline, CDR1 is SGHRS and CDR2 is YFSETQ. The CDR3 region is CASSAPGGPTEAFF. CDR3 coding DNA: TGCGCCAGCAGCGCCCCCGGGGGGCCCACTGAAGCTTTCTTT.

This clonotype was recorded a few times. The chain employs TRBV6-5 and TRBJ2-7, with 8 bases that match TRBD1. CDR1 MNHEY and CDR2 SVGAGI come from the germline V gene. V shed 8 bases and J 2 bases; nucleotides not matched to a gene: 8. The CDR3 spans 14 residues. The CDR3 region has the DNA TGTGCCAGCTCCGCCGGGACAGGCGCCTACGAGCAGTACGTC. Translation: CASSAGTGAYEQYV.

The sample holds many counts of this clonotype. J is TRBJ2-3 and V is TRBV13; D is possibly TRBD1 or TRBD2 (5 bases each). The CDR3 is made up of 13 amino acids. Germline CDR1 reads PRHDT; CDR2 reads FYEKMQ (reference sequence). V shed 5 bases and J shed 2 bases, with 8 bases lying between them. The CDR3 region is CASSRGITDTQYF. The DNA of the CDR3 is TGTGCCAGCAGCCGGGGCATCACAGATACGCAGTATTTT.

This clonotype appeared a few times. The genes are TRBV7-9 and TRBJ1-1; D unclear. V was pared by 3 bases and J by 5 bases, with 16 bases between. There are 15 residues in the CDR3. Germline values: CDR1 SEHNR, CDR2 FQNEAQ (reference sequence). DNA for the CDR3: TGTGCCAGCAGCTTCTCCACGGCCCCGGGGACTGAAGCTTTCTTT. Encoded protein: CASSFSTAPGTEAFF.

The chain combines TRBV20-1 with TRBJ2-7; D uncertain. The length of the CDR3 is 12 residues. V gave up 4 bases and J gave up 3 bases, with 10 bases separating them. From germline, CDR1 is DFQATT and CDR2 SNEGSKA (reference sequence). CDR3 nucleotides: TGCAGTGCTAAGGGCAGCAACTACGAGCAGTACGTC. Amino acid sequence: CSAKGSNYEQYV.

CDR3 nucleotide sequence: TGTGCCAGCAGCAGATACGGGGACACGACGGAAAAACTGTTTTTT. This gives the protein CASSRYGDTTEKLFF. This rearrangement joins TRBV11-2 to TRBJ1-4; D possibly corresponds to TRBD1 (6 bases). Trimming stripped 5 bases from V and 8 bases from J, with 18 bases between. The V gene's germline CDR1 is SGHAT and CDR2 FQNNGV. The CDR3 loop spans 15 amino acids.

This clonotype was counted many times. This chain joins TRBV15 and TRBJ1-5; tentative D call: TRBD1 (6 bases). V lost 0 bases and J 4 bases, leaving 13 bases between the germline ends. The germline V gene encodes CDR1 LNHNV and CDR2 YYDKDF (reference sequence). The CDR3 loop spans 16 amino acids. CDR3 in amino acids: CATSREGGRGNQPQHF. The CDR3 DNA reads TGTGCCACCAGCAGAGAGGGGGGCAGGGGAAATCAGCCCCAGCATTTT.

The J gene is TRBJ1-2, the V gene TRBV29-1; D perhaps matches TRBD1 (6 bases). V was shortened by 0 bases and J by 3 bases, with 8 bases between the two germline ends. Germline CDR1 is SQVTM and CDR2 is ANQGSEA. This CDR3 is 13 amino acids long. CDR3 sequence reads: CSVEETGYYGYTF. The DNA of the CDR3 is TGCAGCGTTGAAGAAACAGGGTACTATGGCTACACCTTC.

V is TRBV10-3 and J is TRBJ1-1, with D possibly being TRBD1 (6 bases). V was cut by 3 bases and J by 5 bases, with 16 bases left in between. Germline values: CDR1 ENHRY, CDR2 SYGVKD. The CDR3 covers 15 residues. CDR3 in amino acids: CAISDRGGAVTEAFF. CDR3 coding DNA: TGTGCCATCAGTGACCGGGGGGGCGCGGTAACTGAAGCTTTCTTT.

CDR3 in DNA: TGTGCTAGTGGTTTGGAAGCTGTCAAAAACATTCAGTACTTC. This sequence encodes CASGLEAVKNIQYF. The chain uses TRBV12-5 and TRBJ2-4; D uncertain. V was cut by 1 base and J by 3 bases, with 7 bases left in between. Germline V lookup: CDR1 LGHNT, CDR2 FRNRAP. This CDR3 has 14 amino acids.

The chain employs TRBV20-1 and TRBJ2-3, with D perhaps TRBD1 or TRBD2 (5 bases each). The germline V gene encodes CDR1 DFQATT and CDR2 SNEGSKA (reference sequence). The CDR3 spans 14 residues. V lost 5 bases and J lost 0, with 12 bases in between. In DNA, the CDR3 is TGCAGTGCTTCCCCAGGGAGAAGCACAGATACGCAGTATTTT. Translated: CSASPGRSTDTQYF.

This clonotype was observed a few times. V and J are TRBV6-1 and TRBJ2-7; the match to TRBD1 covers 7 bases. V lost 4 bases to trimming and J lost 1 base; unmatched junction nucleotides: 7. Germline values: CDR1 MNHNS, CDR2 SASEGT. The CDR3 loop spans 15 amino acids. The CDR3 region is CASSARGGLSYEQYV. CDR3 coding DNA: TGTGCCAGCAGTGCTCGAGGGGGCTTGTCCTACGAGCAGTACGTC.

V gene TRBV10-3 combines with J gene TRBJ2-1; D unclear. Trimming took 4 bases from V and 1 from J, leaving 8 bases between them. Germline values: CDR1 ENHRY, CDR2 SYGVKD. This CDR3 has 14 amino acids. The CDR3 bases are TGTGCCATCAGTGCATACGGGTCCTACAATGAGCAGTTCTTC. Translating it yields CAISAYGSYNEQFF.

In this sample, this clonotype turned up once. The CDR3, as DNA: TGTGCCAGCAGTACCAGGACAGTCCCCTACGAGCAGTACTTC. Encoded protein: CASSTRTVPYEQYF. The V call is TRBV6-2 or TRBV6-3, the J call TRBJ2-7; TRBD1 might be the D (6 bases). Germline CDR1 reads MNHEY; CDR2 reads SVGEGT. The CDR3 has 14 amino acids. V was trimmed by 5 bases and J by 2 bases, leaving 13 bases between them.

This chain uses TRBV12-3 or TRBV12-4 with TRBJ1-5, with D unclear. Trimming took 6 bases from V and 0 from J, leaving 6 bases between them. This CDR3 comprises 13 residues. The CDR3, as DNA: TGTGCCAGCAGCCCCAATAGCAATCAGCCCCAGCATTTT. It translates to CASSPNSNQPQHF.

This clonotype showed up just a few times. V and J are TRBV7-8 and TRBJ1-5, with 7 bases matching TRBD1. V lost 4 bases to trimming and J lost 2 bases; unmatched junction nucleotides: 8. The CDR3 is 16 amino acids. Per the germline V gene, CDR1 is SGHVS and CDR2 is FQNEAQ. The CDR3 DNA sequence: TGTGCCAGCAGCTCTCCCACAGGGGAAGGCAATCAGCCCCAGCATTTT. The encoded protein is CASSSPTGEGNQPQHF.

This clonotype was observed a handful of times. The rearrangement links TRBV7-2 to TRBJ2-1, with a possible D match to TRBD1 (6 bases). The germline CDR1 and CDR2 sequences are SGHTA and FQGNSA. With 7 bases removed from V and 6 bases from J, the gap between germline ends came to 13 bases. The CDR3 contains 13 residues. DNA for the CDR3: TGTGCCAGCAAGTGGGGGCCTTCCAATGAGCAGTTCTTC. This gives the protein CASKWGPSNEQFF. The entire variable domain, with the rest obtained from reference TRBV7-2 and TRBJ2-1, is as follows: GAGVSQSPSNKVTEKGKDVELRCDPISGHTALYWYRQSLGQGLEFLIYFQGNSAPDKSGLPSDRFSAERTGGSVSTLTIQRTQQEDSAVYLCASKWGPSNEQFFGPGTRLTVL.

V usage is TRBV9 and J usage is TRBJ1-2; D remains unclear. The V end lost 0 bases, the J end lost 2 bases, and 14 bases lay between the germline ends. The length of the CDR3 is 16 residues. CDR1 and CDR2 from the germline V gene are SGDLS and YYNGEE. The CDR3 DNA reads TGTGCCAGCAGCGTAGGCGGTAGACGGAAAAACTATGGCTACACCTTC. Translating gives CASSVGGRRKNYGYTF.

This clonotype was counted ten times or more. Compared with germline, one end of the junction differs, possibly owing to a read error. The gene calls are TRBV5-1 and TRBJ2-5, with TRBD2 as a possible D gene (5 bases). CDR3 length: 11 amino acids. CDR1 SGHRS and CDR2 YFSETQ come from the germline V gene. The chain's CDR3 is CASSLAETQYF. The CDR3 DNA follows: TGTGCCAGCAGTTTAGCGGAGACCCAGTACTTC.

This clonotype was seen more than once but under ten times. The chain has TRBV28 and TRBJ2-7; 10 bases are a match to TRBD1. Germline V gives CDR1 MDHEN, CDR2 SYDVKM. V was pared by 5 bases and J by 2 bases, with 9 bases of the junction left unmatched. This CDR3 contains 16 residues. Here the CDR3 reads CASSTGQGGIAYEQYF. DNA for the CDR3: TGTGCCAGCAGTACCGGACAGGGGGGAATCGCCTACGAGCAGTACTTC.

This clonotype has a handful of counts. The DNA of the CDR3 is TGTGCCAGCGGTAGCGGGGGGGTATGGGAGCAGTTCTTC. Its translation is CASGSGGVWEQFF. The genes are TRBV28 and TRBJ2-1; TRBD2 aligns across 11 bases. This CDR3 comprises 13 residues. The J segment lost 10 bases and the V segment lost 8 bases, leaving 7 bases of the junction unmatched. Germline V CDR1 and CDR2: MDHEN, SYDVKM.

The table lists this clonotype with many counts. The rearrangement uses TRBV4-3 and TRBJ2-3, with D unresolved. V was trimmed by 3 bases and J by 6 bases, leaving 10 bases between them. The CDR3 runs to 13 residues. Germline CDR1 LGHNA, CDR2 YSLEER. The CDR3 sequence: CASSQTISDTQYF. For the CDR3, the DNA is TGCGCCAGCAGCCAGACCATAAGCGATACGCAGTATTTT.

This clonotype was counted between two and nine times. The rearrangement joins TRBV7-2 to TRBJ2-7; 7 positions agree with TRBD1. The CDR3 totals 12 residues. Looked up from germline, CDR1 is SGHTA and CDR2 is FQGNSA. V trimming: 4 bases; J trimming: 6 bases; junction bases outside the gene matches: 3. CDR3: CASSSYRGEQYF. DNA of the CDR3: TGTGCCAGCAGCTCGTACAGGGGCGAGCAGTACTTC. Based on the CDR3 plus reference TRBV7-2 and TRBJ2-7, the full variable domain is GAGVSQSPSNKVTEKGKDVELRCDPISGHTALYWYRQSLGQGLEFLIYFQGNSAPDKSGLPSDRFSAERTGGSVSTLTIQRTQQEDSAVYLCASSSYRGEQYFGPGTRLTVT.

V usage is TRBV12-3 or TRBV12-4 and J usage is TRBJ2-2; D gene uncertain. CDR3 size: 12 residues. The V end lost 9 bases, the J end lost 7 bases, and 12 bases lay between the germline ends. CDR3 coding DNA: TGTGCCAGTAGCCGTTCGGTCGGGGAGCTGTTTTTT. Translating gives CASSRSVGELFF.

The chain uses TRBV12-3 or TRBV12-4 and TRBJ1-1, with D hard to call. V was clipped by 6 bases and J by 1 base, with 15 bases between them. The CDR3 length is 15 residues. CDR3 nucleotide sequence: TGTGCCAGCAGACCCCTTGAGGTGGGGAACACTGAAGCTTTCTTT. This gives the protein CASRPLEVGNTEAFF.

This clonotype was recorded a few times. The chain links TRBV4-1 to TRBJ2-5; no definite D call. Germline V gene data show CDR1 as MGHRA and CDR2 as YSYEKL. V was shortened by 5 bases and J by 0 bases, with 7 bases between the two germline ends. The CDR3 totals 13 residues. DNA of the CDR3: TGCGCCAGCAGCTCCGCCGACCAAGAGACCCAGTACTTC. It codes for CASSSADQETQYF.

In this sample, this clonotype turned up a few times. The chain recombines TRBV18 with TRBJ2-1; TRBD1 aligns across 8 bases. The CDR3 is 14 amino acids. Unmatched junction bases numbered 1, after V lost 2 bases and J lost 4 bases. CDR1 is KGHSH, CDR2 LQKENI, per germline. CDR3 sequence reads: CASSPTGGYNEQFF. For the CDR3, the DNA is TGTGCCAGCTCACCAACAGGGGGTTACAATGAGCAGTTCTTC.

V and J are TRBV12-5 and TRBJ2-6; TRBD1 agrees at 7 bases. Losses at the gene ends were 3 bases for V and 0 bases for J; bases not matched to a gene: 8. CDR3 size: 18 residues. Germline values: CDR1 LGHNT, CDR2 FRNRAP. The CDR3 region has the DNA TGTGCTAGTGGTTTCACCTCGGGACAGCGCTCTGGGGCCAACGTCCTGACTTTC. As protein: CASGFTSGQRSGANVLTF.

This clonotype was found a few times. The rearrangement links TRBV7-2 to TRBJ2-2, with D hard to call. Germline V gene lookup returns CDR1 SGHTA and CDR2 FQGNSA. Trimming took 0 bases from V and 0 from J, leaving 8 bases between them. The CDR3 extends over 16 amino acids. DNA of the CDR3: TGTGCCAGCAGCTTAGCGCTCCACCCGAACACCGGGGAGCTGTTTTTT. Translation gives CASSLALHPNTGELFF.